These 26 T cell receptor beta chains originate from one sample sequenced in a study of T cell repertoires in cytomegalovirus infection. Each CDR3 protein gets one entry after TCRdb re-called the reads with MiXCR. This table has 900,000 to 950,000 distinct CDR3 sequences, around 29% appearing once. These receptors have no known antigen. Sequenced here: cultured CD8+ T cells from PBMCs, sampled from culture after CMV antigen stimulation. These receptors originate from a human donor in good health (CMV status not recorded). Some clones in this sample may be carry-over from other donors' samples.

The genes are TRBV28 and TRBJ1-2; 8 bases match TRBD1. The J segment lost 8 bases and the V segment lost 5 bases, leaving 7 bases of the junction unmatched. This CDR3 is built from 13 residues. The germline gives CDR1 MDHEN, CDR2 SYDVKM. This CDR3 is CASSPRQGQGYTF. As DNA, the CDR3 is TGTGCCAGCAGTCCCCGACAGGGGCAGGGCTACACCTTC.

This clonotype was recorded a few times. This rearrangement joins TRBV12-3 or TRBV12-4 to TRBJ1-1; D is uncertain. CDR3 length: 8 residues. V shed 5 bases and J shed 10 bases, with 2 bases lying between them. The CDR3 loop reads CASSPAFF. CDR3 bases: TGTGCCAGCAGTCCAGCTTTCTTT.

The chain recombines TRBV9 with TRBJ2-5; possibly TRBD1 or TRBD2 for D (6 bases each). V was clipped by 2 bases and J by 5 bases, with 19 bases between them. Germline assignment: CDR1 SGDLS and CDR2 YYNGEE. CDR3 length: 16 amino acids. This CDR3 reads CASSVTRDTPGETQYF. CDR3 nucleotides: TGTGCCAGCAGCGTTACGCGGGACACCCCAGGGGAGACCCAGTACTTC.

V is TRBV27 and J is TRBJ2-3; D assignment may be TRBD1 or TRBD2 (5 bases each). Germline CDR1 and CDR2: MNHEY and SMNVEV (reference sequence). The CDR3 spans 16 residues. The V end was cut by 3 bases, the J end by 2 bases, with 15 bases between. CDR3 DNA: TGTGCCAGCAGTTTGGCAGGGACCTATTACACAGATACGCAGTATTTT. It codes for CASSLAGTYYTDTQYF.

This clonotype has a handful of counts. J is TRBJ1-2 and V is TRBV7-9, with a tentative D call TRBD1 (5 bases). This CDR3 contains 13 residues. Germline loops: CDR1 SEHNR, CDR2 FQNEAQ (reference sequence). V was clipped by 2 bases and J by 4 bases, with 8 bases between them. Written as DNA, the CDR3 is TGTGCCAGCAGCTTAACGACAGTCTATGGCTACACCTTC. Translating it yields CASSLTTVYGYTF.

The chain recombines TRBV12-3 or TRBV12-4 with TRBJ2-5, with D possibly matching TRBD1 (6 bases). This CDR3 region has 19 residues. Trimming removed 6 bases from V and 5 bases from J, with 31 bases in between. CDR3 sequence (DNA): TGTGCCAGCAGCAAAGGACAGACCTCTTCTCCGTTCTCGCCGGAGACCCAGTACTTC. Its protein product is CASSKGQTSSPFSPETQYF.

CDR3 region: CASLLPPDSNQPQHF. The CDR3 nucleotides read TGTGCCAGCTTATTACCCCCCGATAGCAATCAGCCCCAGCATTTT. The chain links TRBV6-1 to TRBJ1-5; no clear D. CDR1 MNHNS and CDR2 SASEGT come from the germline V gene. Trimming shortened V by 8 bases and J by 0 bases, and 14 bases separated the two germline ends. This CDR3 region has 15 residues.

The CDR3 sequence is CATSRPRLAPPSDTQYF. The CDR3 nucleotides read TGTGCCACCAGCAGACCTCGACTAGCGCCGCCATCAGATACGCAGTATTTT. V usage is TRBV15 and J usage is TRBJ2-3; 8 positions match TRBD2. The CDR3 has 17 amino acids. In germline, CDR1 is LNHNV, CDR2 YYDKDF (reference sequence). J lost 4 bases, V lost 2 bases, and 11 bases had no gene match.

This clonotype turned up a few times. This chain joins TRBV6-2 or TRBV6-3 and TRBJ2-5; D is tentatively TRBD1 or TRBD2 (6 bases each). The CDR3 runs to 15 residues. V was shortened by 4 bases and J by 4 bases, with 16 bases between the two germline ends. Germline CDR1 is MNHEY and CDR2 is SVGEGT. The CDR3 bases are TGTGCCAGCAGTTCCCGGGGGCCGGATGGAGAGACCCAGTACTTC. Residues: CASSSRGPDGETQYF.

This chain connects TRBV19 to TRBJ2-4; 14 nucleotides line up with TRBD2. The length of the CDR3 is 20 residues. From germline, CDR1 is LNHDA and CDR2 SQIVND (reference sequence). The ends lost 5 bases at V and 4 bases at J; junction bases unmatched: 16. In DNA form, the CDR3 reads TGTGCCAGTAGTTCCAACACCGGGACTAGCGGGAGAACCGCTAAAAACATTCAGTACTTC. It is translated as CASSSNTGTSGRTAKNIQYF.

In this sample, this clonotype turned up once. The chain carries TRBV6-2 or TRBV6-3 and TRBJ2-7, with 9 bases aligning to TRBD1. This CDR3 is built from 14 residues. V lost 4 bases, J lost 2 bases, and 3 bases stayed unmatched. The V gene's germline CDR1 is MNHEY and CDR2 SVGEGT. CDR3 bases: TGTGCCAGCAGTTGGGACAGGGTAGCCTACGAGCAGTACGTC. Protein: CASSWDRVAYEQYV.

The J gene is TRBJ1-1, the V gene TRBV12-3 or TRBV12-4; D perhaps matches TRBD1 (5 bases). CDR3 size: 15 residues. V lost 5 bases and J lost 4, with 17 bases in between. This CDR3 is CASSPGVGLGTEAFF. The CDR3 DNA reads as TGTGCCAGCAGTCCCGGGGTGGGGCTCGGCACTGAAGCTTTCTTT.

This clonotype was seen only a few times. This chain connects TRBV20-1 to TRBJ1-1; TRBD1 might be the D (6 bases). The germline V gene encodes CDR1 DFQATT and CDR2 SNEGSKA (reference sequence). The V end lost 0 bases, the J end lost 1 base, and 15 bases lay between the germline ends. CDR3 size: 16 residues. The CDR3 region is CSAREVRGRGNTEAFF. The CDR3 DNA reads TGCAGTGCTAGAGAGGTCCGGGGGCGAGGGAACACTGAAGCTTTCTTT.

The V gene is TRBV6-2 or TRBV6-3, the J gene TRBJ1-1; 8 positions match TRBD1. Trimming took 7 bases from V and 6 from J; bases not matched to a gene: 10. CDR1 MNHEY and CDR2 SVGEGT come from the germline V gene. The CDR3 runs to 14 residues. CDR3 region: CASNPQGAGAEAFF. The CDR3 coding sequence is TGTGCCAGCAACCCGCAGGGGGCAGGGGCTGAAGCTTTCTTT.

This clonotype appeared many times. CDR3 in DNA: TGTGCCAGCAGCTTCCAGACAGGGCGGAACACTGAAGCTTTCTTT. Protein product: CASSFQTGRNTEAFF. The chain couples TRBV7-2 to TRBJ1-1; 7 bases fit TRBD1. The germline gives CDR1 SGHTA, CDR2 FQGNSA. The junction had 5 bases not matched to a gene; V was cut back by 3 bases and J by 1 base. This CDR3 has 15 amino acids.

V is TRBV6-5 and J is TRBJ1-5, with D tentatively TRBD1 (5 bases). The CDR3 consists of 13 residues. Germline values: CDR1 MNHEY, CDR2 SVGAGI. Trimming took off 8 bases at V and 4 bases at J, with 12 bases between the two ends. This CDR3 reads CASGEAGNQPQHF. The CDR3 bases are TGTGCCAGCGGAGAGGCAGGGAATCAGCCCCAGCATTTT.

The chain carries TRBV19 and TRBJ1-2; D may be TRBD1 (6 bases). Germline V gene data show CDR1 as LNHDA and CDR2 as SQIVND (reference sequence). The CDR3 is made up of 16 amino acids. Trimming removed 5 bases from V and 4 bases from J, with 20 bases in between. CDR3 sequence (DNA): TGTGCCAGTAGTCCCCACTGGACAGCAAGAGGCTATGGCTACACCTTC. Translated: CASSPHWTARGYGYTF. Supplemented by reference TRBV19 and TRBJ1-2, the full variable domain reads DGGITQSPKYLFRKEGQNVTLSCEQNLNHDAMYWYRQDPGQGLRLIYYSQIVNDFQKGDIAEGYSVSREKKESFPLTVTSAQKNPTAFYLCASSPHWTARGYGYTFGSGTRLTVV.

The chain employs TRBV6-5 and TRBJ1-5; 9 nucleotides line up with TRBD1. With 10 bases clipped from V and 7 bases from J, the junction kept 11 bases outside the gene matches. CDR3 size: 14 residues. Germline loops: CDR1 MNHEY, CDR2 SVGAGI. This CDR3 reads CANRRQGDQQPQHF. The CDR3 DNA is TGTGCCAACAGGCGACAGGGGGATCAACAGCCCCAGCATTTT.

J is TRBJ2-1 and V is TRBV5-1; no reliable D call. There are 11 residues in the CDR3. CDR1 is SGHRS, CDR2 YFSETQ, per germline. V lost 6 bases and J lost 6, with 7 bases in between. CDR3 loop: CASTQSNEQFF. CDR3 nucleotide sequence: TGCGCCAGCACCCAGTCCAATGAGCAGTTCTTC.

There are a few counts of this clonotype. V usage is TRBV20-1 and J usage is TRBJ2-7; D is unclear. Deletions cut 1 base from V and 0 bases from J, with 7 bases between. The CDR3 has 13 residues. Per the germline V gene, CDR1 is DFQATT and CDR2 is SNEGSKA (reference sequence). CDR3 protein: CSARGFLSYEQYF. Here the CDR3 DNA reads TGCAGTGCTAGAGGATTCCTCTCCTACGAGCAGTACTTC.

CDR3 sequence reads: CASSQDLGVYNEQFF. In DNA form, the CDR3 reads TGTGCCAGCAGCCAAGATCTGGGGGTTTACAATGAGCAGTTCTTC. The chain carries TRBV3-1 and TRBJ2-1; D tentatively fits TRBD1 or TRBD2 (5 bases each). CDR1 LGHDT and CDR2 YNNKEL come from the germline V gene (reference sequence). CDR3 length: 15 amino acids. Trimming removed 0 bases at V and 4 bases at J, with 10 bases between.

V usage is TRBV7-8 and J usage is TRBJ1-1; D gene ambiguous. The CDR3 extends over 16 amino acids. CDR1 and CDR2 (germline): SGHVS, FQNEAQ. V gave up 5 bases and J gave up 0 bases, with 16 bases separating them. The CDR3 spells CASSPPGSFLNTEAFF. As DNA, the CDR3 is TGTGCCAGCAGCCCACCCGGGTCTTTCCTGAACACTGAAGCTTTCTTT.

Here the CDR3 DNA reads TGCGCCAGCAGCTCGGGGACAGGGCCCAACTCTGGAAACACCATATATTTT. As protein: CASSSGTGPNSGNTIYF. This chain uses TRBV5-1 with TRBJ1-3, with TRBD1 identical over 9 bases. CDR3 length equals 17 residues. Germline CDR1 and CDR2: SGHRS and YFSETQ. V dropped 3 bases and J dropped 0; count of bases not matched to a gene: 7.

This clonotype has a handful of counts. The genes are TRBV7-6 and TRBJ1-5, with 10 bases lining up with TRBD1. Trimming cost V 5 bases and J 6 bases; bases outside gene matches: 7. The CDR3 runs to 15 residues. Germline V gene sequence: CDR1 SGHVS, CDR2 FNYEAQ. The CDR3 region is CASSPGQGSSQPQHF. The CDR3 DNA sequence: TGTGCCAGCAGCCCGGGACAGGGGTCGAGTCAGCCCCAGCATTTT.

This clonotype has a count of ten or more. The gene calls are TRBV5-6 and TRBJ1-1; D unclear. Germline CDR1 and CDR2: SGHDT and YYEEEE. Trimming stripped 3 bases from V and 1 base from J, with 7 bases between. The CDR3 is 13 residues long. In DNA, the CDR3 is TGTGCCAGCAGCTGGTCAGGGAACACTGAAGCTTTCTTT. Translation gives CASSWSGNTEAFF.

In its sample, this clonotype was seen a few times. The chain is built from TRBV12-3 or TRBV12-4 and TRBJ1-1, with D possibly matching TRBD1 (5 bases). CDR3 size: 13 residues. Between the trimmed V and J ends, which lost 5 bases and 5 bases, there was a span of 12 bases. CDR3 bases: TGTGCCAGCAGTGGGACCACCAGGACTGAAGCTTTCTTT. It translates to CASSGTTRTEAFF.